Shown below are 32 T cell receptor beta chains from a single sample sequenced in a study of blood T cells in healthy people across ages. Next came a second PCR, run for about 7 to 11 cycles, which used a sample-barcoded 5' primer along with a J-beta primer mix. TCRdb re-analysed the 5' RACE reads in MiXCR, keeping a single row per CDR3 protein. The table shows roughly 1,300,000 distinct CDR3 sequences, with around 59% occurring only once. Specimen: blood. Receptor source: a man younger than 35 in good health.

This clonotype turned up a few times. The CDR3: CASSLVSSNTEAFF. As DNA, the CDR3 is TGTGCCAGCAGTTTAGTATCCAGTAACACTGAAGCTTTCTTT. This sequence joins TRBV12-3 or TRBV12-4 and TRBJ1-1; no firm D call. There are 14 residues in the CDR3. V was shortened by 1 base and J by 2 bases, with 8 bases between the two germline ends.

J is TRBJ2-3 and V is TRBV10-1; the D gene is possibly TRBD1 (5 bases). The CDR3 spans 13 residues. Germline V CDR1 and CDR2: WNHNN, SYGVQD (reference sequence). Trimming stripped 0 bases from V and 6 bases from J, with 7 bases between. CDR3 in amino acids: CASSESDMDTQYF. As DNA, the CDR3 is TGCGCCAGCAGTGAGTCGGACATGGATACGCAGTATTTT.

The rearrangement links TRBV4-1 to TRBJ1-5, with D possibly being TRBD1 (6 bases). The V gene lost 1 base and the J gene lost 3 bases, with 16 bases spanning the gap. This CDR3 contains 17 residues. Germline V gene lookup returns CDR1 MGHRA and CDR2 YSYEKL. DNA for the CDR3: TGCGCCAGCAGCCAAGCTGAGGGGGGGTGGGTCAATCAGCCCCAGCATTTT. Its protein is CASSQAEGGWVNQPQHF.

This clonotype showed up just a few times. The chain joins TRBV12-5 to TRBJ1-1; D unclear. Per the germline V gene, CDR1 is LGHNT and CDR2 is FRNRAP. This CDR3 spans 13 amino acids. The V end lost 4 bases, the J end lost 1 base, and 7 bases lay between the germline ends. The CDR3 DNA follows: TGTGCTAGTGGTTACCAGGCGAACACTGAAGCTTTCTTT. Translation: CASGYQANTEAFF. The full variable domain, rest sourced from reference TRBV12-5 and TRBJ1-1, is DARVTQTPRHKVTEMGQEVTMRCQPILGHNTVFWYRQTMMQGLELLAYFRNRAPLDDSGMPKDRFSAEMPDATLATLKIQPSEPRDSAVYFCASGYQANTEAFFGQGTRLTVV.

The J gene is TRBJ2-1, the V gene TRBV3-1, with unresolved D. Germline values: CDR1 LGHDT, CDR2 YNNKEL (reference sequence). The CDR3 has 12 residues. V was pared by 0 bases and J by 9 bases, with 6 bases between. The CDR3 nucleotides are TGTGCCAGCAGCCAAGATCTTATTGAGCAGTTCTTC. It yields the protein CASSQDLIEQFF.

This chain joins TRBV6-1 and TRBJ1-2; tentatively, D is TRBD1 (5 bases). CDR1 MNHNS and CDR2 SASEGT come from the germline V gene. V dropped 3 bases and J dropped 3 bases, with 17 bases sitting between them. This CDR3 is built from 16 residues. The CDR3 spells CASSDEQGPYDYGYTF. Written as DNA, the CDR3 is TGTGCCAGCAGTGATGAGCAGGGACCATACGACTATGGCTACACCTTC.

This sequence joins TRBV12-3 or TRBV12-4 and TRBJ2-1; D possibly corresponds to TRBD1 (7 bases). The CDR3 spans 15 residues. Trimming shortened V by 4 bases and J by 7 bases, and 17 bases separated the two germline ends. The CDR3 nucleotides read TGTGCCAGCAGTTCCGGGAGAGGGGGCTGGAATGAGCAGTTCTTC. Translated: CASSSGRGGWNEQFF.

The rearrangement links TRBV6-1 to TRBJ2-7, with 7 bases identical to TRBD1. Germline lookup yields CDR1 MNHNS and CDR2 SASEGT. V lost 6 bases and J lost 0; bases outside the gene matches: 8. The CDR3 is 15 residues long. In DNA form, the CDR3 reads TGTGCCAGCAGGACAGGGTTCTATGGCTCCTACGAGCAGTACTTC. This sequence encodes CASRTGFYGSYEQYF.

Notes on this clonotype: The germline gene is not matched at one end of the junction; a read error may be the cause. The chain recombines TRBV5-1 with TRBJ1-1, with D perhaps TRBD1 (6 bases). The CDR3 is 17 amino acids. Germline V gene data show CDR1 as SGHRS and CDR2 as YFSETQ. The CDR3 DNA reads TGCGCCAGCAGATTGGATGGGGGCGCGGGTTACCCGACTGAAGCTTTCTTT. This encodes CASRLDGGAGYPTEAFF.

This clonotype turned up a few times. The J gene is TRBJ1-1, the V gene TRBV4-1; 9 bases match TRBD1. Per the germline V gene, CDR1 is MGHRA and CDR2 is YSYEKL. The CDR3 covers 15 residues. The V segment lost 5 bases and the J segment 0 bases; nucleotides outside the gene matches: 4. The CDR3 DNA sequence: TGCGCCAGCAGCGACAGGACAGGGGTGAACACTGAAGCTTTCTTT. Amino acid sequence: CASSDRTGVNTEAFF.

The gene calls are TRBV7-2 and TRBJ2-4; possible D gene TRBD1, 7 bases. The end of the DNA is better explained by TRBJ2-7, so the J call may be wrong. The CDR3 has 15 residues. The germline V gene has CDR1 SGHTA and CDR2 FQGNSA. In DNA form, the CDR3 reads TGTGCCAGCAGCCTAAGGACAGGACTAAACTACGAGCAGTACTTC. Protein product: CASSLRTGLNYEQYF.

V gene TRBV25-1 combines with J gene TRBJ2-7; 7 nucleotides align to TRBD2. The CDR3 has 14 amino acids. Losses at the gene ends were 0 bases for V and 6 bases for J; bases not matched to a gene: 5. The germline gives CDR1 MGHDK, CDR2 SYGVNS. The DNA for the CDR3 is TGTGCCAGCAGTGAATATAGGGAGGGTCGCGAGCAGTACTTC. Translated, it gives CASSEYREGREQYF.

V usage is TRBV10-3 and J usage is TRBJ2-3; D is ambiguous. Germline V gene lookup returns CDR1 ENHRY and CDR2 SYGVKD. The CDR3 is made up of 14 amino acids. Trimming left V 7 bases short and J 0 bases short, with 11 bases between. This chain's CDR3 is CAIMNTDSTDTQYF. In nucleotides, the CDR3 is TGTGCCATCATGAATACGGACAGCACAGATACGCAGTATTTT.

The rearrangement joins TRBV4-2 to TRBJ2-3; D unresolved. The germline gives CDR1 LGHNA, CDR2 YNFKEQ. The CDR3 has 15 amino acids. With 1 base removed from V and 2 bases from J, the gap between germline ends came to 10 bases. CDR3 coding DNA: TGTGCCAGCAGCCAAGGGGTTACCAACACAGATACGCAGTATTTT. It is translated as CASSQGVTNTDTQYF.

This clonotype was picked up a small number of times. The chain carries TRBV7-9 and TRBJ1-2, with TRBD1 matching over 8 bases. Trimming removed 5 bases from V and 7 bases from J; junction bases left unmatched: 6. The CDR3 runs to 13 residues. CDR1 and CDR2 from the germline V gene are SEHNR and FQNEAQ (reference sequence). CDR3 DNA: TGTGCCAGCAGCACCGGGACAGGAGGTGGCTACACCTTC. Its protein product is CASSTGTGGGYTF. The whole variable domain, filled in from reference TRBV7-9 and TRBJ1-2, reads DTGVSQNPRHKITKRGQNVTFRCDPISEHNRLYWYRQTLGQGPEFLTYFQNEAQLEKSRLLSDRFSAERPKGSFSTLEIQRTEQGDSAMYLCASSTGTGGGYTFGSGTRLTVV.

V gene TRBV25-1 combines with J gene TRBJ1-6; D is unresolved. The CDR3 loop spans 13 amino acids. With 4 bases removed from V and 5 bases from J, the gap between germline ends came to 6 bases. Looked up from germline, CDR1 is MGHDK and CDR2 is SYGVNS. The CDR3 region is CASSVGNNSPLHF. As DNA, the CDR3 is TGTGCCAGCAGTGTGGGCAATAATTCACCCCTCCACTTT. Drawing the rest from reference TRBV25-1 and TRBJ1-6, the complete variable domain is EADIYQTPRYLVIGTGKKITLECSQTMGHDKMYWYQQDPGMELHLIHYSYGVNSTEKGDLSSESTVSRIRTEHFPLTLESARPSHTSQYLCASSVGNNSPLHFGNGTRLTVT.

The CDR3 is CASSLRPRQGAISLYYGYTF. The CDR3, as DNA: TGTGCCAGCAGTTTACGACCCAGACAGGGGGCGATTTCGCTATACTATGGCTACACCTTC. The chain is built from TRBV27 and TRBJ1-2; TRBD1 aligns across 10 bases. Germline V gene data show CDR1 as MNHEY and CDR2 as SMNVEV (reference sequence). With V trimmed by 2 bases and J by 3 bases, 18 bases remained unmatched. This CDR3 is 20 amino acids long.

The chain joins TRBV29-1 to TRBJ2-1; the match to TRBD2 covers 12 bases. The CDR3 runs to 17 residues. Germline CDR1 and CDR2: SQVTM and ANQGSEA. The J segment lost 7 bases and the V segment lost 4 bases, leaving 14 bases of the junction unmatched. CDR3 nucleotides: TGCAGCGTTGTCGAGCTAGCGGGAGGGTCTCTAACAAATGAGCAGTTCTTC. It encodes CSVVELAGGSLTNEQFF.

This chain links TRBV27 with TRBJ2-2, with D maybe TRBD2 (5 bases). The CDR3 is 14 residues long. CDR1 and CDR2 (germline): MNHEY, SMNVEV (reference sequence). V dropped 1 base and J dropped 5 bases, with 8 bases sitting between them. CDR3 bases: TGTGCCAGCAGTTTATTCTCGGGGACCGGGGAGCTGTTTTTT. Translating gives CASSLFSGTGELFF.

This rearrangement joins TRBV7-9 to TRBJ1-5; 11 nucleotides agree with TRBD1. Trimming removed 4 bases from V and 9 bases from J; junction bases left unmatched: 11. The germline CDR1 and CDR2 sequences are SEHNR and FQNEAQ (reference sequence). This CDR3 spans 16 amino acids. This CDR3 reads CASSSMPGTGGMPQHF. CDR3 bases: TGTGCCAGCAGCTCCATGCCCGGGACAGGGGGGATGCCCCAGCATTTT.

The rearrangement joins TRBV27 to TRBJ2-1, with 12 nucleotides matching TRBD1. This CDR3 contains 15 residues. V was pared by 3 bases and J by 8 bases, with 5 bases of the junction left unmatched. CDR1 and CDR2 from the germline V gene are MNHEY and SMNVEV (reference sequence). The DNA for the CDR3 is TGTGCCAGCAGTTTGGGACAGGGGGCCTTCCATGAGCAGTTCTTC. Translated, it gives CASSLGQGAFHEQFF.

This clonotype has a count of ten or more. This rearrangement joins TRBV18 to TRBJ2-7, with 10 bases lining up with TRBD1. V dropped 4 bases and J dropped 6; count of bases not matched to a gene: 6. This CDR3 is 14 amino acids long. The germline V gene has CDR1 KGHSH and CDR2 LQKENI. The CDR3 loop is CASSQPGQGIEQYF. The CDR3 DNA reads TGTGCCAGCTCACAGCCGGGACAGGGGATCGAGCAGTACTTC.

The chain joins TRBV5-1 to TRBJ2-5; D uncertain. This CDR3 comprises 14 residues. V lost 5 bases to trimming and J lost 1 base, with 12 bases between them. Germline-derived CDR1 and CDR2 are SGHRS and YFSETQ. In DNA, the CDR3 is TGCGCCAGCAGGATTGCGGCATCCCAAGAGACCCAGTACTTC. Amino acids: CASRIAASQETQYF.

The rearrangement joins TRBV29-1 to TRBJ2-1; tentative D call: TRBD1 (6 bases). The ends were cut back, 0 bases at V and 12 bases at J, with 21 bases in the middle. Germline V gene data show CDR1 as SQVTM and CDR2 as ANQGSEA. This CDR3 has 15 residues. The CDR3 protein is CSVEDRGLGGEWQFF. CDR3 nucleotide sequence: TGCAGCGTTGAAGATCGAGGTCTAGGGGGTGAGTGGCAGTTCTTC.

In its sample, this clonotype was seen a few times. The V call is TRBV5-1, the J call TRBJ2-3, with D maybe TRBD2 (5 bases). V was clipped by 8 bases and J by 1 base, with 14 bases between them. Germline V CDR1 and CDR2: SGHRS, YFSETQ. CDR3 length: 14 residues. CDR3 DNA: TGCGCCAGTAATGGACTGGGAGGCACAGATACGCAGTATTTT. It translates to CASNGLGGTDTQYF.

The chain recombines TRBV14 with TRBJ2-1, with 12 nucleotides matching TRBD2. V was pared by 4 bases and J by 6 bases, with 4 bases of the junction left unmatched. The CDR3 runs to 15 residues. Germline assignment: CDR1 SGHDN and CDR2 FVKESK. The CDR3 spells CASSPRTSGINEQFF. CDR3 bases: TGTGCCAGCAGCCCCCGGACTAGCGGGATCAATGAGCAGTTCTTC. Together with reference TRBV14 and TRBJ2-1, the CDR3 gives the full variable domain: EAGVTQFPSHSVIEKGQTVTLRCDPISGHDNLYWYRRVMGKEIKFLLHFVKESKQDESGMPNNRFLAERTGGTYSTLKVQPAELEDSGVYFCASSPRTSGINEQFFGPGTRLTVL.

In DNA, the CDR3 is TGTGCTAGTGGCTCCGGTTTTCCGGGACCCCTATCAGGTTCCTACAATGAGCAGTTCTTC. Protein product: CASGSGFPGPLSGSYNEQFF. The genes are TRBV12-5 and TRBJ2-1; perhaps D is TRBD1 or TRBD2 (5 bases each). Germline CDR1 LGHNT, CDR2 FRNRAP. With 6 bases removed from V and 1 base from J, the gap between germline ends came to 28 bases. This CDR3 region has 20 residues.

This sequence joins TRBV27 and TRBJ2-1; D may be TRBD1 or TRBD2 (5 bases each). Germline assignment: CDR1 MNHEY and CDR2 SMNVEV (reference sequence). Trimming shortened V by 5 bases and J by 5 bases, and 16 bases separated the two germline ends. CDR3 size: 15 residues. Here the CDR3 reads CASSGGKGFDNEQFF. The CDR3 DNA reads TGTGCCAGCAGTGGGGGAAAGGGATTCGACAATGAGCAGTTCTTC.

The DNA of the CDR3 is TGCGCCAGCAGCCCGGGAGGGGGGGACTATGGCTACACCTTC. As protein: CASSPGGGDYGYTF. J is TRBJ1-2 and V is TRBV4-1; possibly TRBD1 for D (6 bases). Trimming took off 4 bases at V and 3 bases at J, with 12 bases between the two ends. This CDR3 comprises 14 residues. CDR1 and CDR2 from the germline V gene are MGHRA and YSYEKL.

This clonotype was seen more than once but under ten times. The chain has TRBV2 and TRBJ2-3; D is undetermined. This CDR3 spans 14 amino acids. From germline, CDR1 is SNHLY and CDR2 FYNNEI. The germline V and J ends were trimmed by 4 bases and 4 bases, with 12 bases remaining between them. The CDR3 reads CASSGGSRADTQYF. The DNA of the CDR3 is TGTGCCAGCAGTGGGGGATCTCGGGCAGATACGCAGTATTTT.

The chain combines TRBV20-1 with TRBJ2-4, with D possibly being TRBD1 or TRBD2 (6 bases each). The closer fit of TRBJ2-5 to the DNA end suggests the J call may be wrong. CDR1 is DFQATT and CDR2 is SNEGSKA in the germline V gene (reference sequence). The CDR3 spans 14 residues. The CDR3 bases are TGCAGTGCTAGTGGACCGGGGGCAGGAGAGACCCAGTACTTC. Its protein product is CSASGPGAGETQYF.

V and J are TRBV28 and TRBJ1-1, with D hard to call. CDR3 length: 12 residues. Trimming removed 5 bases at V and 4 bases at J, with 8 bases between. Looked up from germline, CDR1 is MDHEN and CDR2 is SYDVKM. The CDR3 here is CASSDFGTEAFF. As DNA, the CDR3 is TGTGCCAGCAGTGATTTTGGCACTGAAGCTTTCTTT. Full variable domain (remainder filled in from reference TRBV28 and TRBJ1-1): DVKVTQSSRYLVKRTGEKVFLECVQDMDHENMFWYRQDPGLGLRLIYFSYDVKMKEKGDIPEGYSVSREKKERFSLILESASTNQTSMYLCASSDFGTEAFFGQGTRLTVV.